The T cell receptor (beta chain) described here comes from a study of cytomegalovirus exposure and HLA in healthy donors. The study ran its PCR with 60 Vbeta and 13 Jbeta primers. As handled by the study authors: Approximately 10 million shared chains were among approximately 80 million unique TCR beta chains counted in a later analysis. TCRdb's copy holds only in-frame clones and misses some; the assay was immunoSEQ multiplex PCR. From that table come the V and J calls and clone size; the DNA was used to work out D and trimming. The sample yields about 140,000 clones, roughly 90% seen once. A remark on this clone: Its matching antigen is unknown.

Broader study findings: Per published reports, the classifier diagnosed cytomegalovirus status with high specificity and sensitivity. TCR beta chains numbering 164 were designated cytomegalovirus-associated.

The CDR3 totals 14 residues. Per germline, CDR1 SGHNT and CDR2 YENEEA. Trimming took 8 bases from V and 5 from J, leaving 19 bases between them. Sequenced sample: PBMCs. This clonotype originated in a woman between 35 and 50 years old in good health and CMV-seronegative. This chain joins TRBV11-3 and TRBJ2-7, with a weak D call TRBD2 (6 bases). The CDR3 DNA is TGTGCCAGCGGGCAATGGGGGGATCGGGACGAGCAGTACTTC. Its protein is CASGQWGDRDEQYF.